This section outlines one TCR beta chain sequence together with its context. The CDR3 has 13 residues. The V gene's germline CDR1 is SSHAT and CDR2 FNYEAQ (reference sequence). V was cut by 9 bases and J by 0 bases, with 11 bases left in between. This record belongs to a study of T cell changes during pregnancy in multiple sclerosis. The repertoire was sequenced with immunoSEQ multiplex PCR; TCRdb's copy has only in-frame clones and lacks some. Among about 42,000 clones listed, around 80% were seen once. This TCR was recovered from a female donor with multiple sclerosis, enrolled in a pregnancy study. Sequencing used CD4+ T cells from peripheral blood mononuclear cells, obtained before pregnancy. The J gene is TRBJ2-5, the V gene TRBV7-7; perhaps TRBD2 as D (6 bases). The CDR3 nucleotides are TGTGCCAGTTCCCGGGACTACCAAGAGACCCAGTACTTC. Protein sequence: CASSRDYQETQYF.